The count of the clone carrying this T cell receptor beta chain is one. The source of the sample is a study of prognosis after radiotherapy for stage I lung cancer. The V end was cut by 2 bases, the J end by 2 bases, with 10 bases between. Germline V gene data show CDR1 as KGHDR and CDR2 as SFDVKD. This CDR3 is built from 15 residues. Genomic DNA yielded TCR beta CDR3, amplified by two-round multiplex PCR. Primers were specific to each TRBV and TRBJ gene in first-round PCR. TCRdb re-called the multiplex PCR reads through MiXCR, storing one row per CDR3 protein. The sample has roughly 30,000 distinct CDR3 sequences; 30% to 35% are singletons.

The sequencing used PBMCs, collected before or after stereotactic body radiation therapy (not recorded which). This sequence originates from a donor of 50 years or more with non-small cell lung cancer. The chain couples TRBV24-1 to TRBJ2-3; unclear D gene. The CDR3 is CATSDSLIYTDTQYF. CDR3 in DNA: TGTGCCACCAGTGATTCACTCATATACACAGATACGCAGTATTTT.